A single sample is the source of the 19 T cell receptor beta chains below, sequenced in a study of molecular identifiers for immune sequencing clone quantification. TCRdb reprocessed the PCR reads with MiXCR, giving one entry per CDR3 protein. The sample includes about 640,000 distinct CDR3 sequences, 15% to 20% of them seen just once. Material for sequencing was naive CD8+ T cells from blood, with Jurkat cell RNA spiked in. Subset noted: FACS-sorted CD8+CD4-CCR7+CD45RA+ naive T cells. These receptors all stem from a human donor in good health. Some libraries in this study had Jurkat cell RNA spiked in.

In this sample, this clonotype turned up once. This rearrangement joins TRBV12-3 or TRBV12-4 to TRBJ1-5, with 7 bases aligning to TRBD1. This CDR3 spans 16 amino acids. Trimming cost V 8 bases and J 2 bases; bases outside gene matches: 12. In DNA, the CDR3 is TGTGCCAGCGGGAGGGGCAGGGGGGGAGGCAATCAGCCCCAGCATTTT. Translating it yields CASGRGRGGGNQPQHF.

This clonotype was found a few times. The chain has TRBV6-2 or TRBV6-3 and TRBJ2-3; the match to TRBD2 covers 11 bases. J was trimmed by 2 bases and V by 0 bases; bases with no gene match: 4. From germline, CDR1 is MNHEY and CDR2 SVGEGT. The CDR3 totals 17 residues. As DNA, the CDR3 is TGTGCCAGCAGTTACTCCTTAGCGGGGGGGTTCACAGATACGCAGTATTTT. Its translation is CASSYSLAGGFTDTQYF.

This clonotype was seen repeatedly, ten times or more. The CDR3 DNA follows: TGCGCCAGCAGCCAAGAGAGGGTTACGGGGCAGAGGCAGTACTTC. Amino acids: CASSQERVTGQRQYF. The chain joins TRBV4-1 to TRBJ2-7, with D perhaps matching TRBD1 or TRBD2 (5 bases each). CDR3 length: 15 residues. Germline CDR1 reads MGHRA; CDR2 reads YSYEKL. Trimming removed 0 bases at V and 9 bases at J, with 18 bases between.

The chain links TRBV6-6 to TRBJ2-7; no firm D call. CDR1 and CDR2 from the germline V gene are MNHNY and SVGAGI (reference sequence). V shed 7 bases and J shed 2 bases, with 18 bases lying between them. There are 15 residues in the CDR3. The CDR3 nucleotides are TGTGCCAGCACTCCAGCGTTCAACCCGACCTACGAGCAGTACTTC. Protein: CASTPAFNPTYEQYF.

In the case of this clonotype: A much larger clone lies one base from this, so it may be a read error. The CDR3 here is CASSYGTLVAGELFF. The CDR3 region has the DNA TGTGCCAGCAGTTACGGGACGCTGGTCGCCGGGGAGCTGTTTTTT. The rearrangement uses TRBV6-5 and TRBJ2-2; D possibly matches TRBD1 or TRBD2 (5 bases each). V shed 2 bases and J shed 6 bases, with 13 bases lying between them. This CDR3 region has 15 residues. Germline V gives CDR1 MNHEY, CDR2 SVGAGI.

The V gene is TRBV15, the J gene TRBJ1-4; D unclear. CDR3 size: 16 residues. Per the germline V gene, CDR1 is LNHNV and CDR2 is YYDKDF (reference sequence). V lost 0 bases and J 4 bases, leaving 12 bases between the germline ends. CDR3 sequence reads: CATSRDLGIDNEKLFF. The CDR3 DNA reads as TGTGCCACCAGCAGAGATTTAGGGATAGATAATGAAAAACTGTTTTTT.

This clonotype was counted ten times or more. The rearrangement joins TRBV12-3 or TRBV12-4 to TRBJ2-7, with unresolved D. This CDR3 is 14 amino acids long. Between the trimmed V and J ends, which lost 2 bases and 5 bases, there was a span of 13 bases. The CDR3 DNA reads as TGTGCCAGCAGTTTAATCGGTGCTGGGCACGAGCAGTACTTC. It encodes CASSLIGAGHEQYF.

Points on this clonotype: A much larger clone differs from this one at a single base, so this may be a read error. The chain is built from TRBV4-1 and TRBJ2-1; no firm D call. Germline CDR1 MGHRA, CDR2 YSYEKL. Trimming stripped 1 base from V and 11 bases from J, with 6 bases between. CDR3 length: 11 residues. CDR3 in DNA: TGCGCCAGCAGCCAAGGGGTTAAGCAGTTCTTC. Translation gives CASSQGVKQFF.

Regarding this clonotype: A much larger clone is a single base away; this may be a read error. V is TRBV29-1 and J is TRBJ2-1, with 9 bases that match TRBD2. The CDR3 totals 14 residues. Per the germline V gene, CDR1 is SQVTM and CDR2 is ANQGSEA. Trimming at V came to 4 bases and at J to 9 bases, leaving 10 bases not matched to a gene. The CDR3 reads CSVGGAGGPSEQFF. The CDR3 DNA sequence: TGCAGCGTTGGAGGGGCGGGAGGGCCATCTGAGCAGTTCTTC.

This chain joins TRBV12-5 and TRBJ1-2, with TRBD1 matching 7 bases. CDR1 is LGHNT and CDR2 is FRNRAP in the germline V gene. The trim removed 5 bases at V and 4 bases at J, leaving 13 bases unmatched. The CDR3 sequence is 16 residues long. The CDR3 DNA reads TGTGCTAGTGGTCCCAGGGGGGGCAAGGACCTCTATGGCTACACCTTC. This encodes CASGPRGGKDLYGYTF.

This clonotype was picked up one time. At one of its ends the junction is not consistent with the germline gene, which may arise from a read error. This chain connects TRBV6-2 or TRBV6-3 to TRBJ1-1; D may be TRBD1 (6 bases). Germline CDR1 reads MNHEY; CDR2 reads SVGEGT. The length of the CDR3 is 16 residues. In nucleotides, the CDR3 is TGTGCCAGCCGTTACGGGGACATCCTTATGAGCACTGAAGCTTTCTTT. Encoded protein: CASRYGDILMSTEAFF.

This clonotype has ten or more counts. The rearrangement joins TRBV5-4 to TRBJ2-2; D gene unclear. This CDR3 is 14 amino acids long. The germline V gene has CDR1 SGHNT and CDR2 YYREEE (reference sequence). V lost 0 bases and J 7 bases, leaving 10 bases between the germline ends. CDR3 DNA sequence: TGTGCCAGCAGCTTGGGACCGGATGTCGGGGAGCTGTTTTTT. Its translation is CASSLGPDVGELFF.

In regard to this clonotype: One base away lies a much larger clone, so this may be a sequencing read error. Here the CDR3 DNA reads TGCGCCAGCAGCTGGGGGACTAGCGGGAACTTTCTTAGCACAGATGCGCAGTATTTT. Residues: CASSWGTSGNFLSTDAQYF. This sequence joins TRBV5-1 and TRBJ2-3; 13 nucleotides match TRBD2. Germline CDR1 and CDR2: SGHRS and YFSETQ. The CDR3 contains 19 residues.

This clonotype has a handful of counts. The rearrangement joins TRBV13 to TRBJ2-7, with D tentatively TRBD2 (7 bases). V lost 5 bases and J 7 bases, leaving 24 bases between the germline ends. CDR1 is PRHDT and CDR2 is FYEKMQ in the germline V gene (reference sequence). The CDR3 spans 16 residues. The CDR3 DNA reads as TGTGCCAGCAGCCCCCAGTACAGGGAGGGCCCTCTGGAGCAGTACTTC. This gives the protein CASSPQYREGPLEQYF. Using reference TRBV13 and TRBJ2-7 for the parts outside the CDR3, the full variable domain is AAGVIQSPRHLIKEKRETATLKCYPIPRHDTVYWYQQGPGQDPQFLISFYEKMQSDKGSIPDRFSAQQFSDYHSELNMSSLELGDSALYFCASSPQYREGPLEQYFGPGTRLTVT.

Remarks on this clonotype: A clone one base away is much larger, so this may be a read error. The chain carries TRBV23-1 and TRBJ1-5; D is possibly TRBD1 (5 bases). TRBV23-1 is labeled an ORF, and its function is uncertain. This CDR3 contains 20 residues. CDR3 coding DNA: TGCGCCAGCGGTCAAGCTCCCTCGGGACGGCGGGCAATCGGCAATCAGCCCCAGCATTTT. This sequence encodes CASGQAPSGRRAIGNQPQHF.

As regards this clonotype: A clone one base away is much larger, so this may be a read error. DNA of the CDR3: TGTGCCAGCAGCCTCCCGGGGGGGCTGAACATATATTTT. Its translation: CASSLPGGLNIYF. The chain has TRBV9 and TRBJ1-3, with D possibly TRBD1 on 6 matching bases. The germline gives CDR1 SGDLS, CDR2 YYNGEE. V was cut by 4 bases and J by 12 bases, with 17 bases left in between. The CDR3 sequence is 13 residues long.

This clonotype occurred many times. Its ends do not fully match the called genes, so a read error is possible. The chain is built from TRBV12-3 or TRBV12-4 and TRBJ2-1; tentative D call: TRBD2 (7 bases). The CDR3 spans 16 residues. CDR3 bases: TGTGCCAGCAGCCATCAGGGGTTCGGGGGGTCTGATGAGCAATTCTTC. As protein: CASSHQGFGGSDEQFF.

This clonotype was counted at least ten times. The V call is TRBV6-2 or TRBV6-3, the J call TRBJ1-5; D uncertain. The CDR3 covers 15 residues. Germline loops: CDR1 MNHEY, CDR2 SVGEGT. V was clipped by 0 bases and J by 0 bases, with 6 bases between them. The CDR3 loop reads CASSYSTVSNQPQHF. The DNA for the CDR3 is TGTGCCAGCAGTTACTCTACAGTTAGCAATCAGCCCCAGCATTTT.

This clonotype came up a few times. The chain carries TRBV30 and TRBJ1-1; D unclear. This CDR3 is 14 amino acids long. CDR1 and CDR2 (germline): GTSNPN, SVGIG (reference sequence). The V and J ends lost 5 bases and 3 bases respectively, with 16 bases between them. CDR3 in amino acids: CAWGRSVMDTEAFF. DNA for the CDR3: TGTGCCTGGGGGAGGTCGGTGATGGACACTGAAGCTTTCTTT.